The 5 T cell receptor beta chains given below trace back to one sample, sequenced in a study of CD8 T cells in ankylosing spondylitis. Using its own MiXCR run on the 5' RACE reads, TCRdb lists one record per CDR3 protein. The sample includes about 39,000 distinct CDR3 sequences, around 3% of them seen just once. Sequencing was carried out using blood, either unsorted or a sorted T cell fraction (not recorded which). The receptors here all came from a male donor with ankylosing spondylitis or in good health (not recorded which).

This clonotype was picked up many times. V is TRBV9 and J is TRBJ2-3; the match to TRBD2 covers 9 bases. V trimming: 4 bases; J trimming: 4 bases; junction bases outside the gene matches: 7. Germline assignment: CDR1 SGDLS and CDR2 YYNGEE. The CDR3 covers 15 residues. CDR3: CASSHPSGKSDTQYF. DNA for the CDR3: TGTGCCAGCAGCCACCCTAGCGGGAAGTCAGATACGCAGTATTTT.

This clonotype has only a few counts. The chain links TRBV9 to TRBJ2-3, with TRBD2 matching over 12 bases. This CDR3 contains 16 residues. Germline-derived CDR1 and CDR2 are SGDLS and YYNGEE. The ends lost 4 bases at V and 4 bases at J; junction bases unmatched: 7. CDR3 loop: CASSILAGGPADTQYF. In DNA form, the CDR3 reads TGTGCCAGCAGCATCCTAGCGGGGGGGCCGGCAGATACGCAGTATTTT.

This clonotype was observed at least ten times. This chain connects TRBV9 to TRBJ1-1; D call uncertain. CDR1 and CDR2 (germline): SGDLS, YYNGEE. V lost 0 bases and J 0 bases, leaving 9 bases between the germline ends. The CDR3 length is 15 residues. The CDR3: CASSVVGDMNTEAFF. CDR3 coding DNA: TGTGCCAGCAGCGTAGTTGGAGACATGAACACTGAAGCTTTCTTT. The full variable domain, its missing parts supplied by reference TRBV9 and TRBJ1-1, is DSGVTQTPKHLITATGQRVTLRCSPRSGDLSVYWYQQSLDQGLQFLIQYYNGEERAKGNILERFSAQQFPDLHSELNLSSLELGDSALYFCASSVVGDMNTEAFFGQGTRLTVV.

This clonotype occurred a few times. The CDR3 nucleotides are TGTGCCAGCAGCGTCGACGCGCTTAGGGGTACAGAGACCCAGTACTTC. Its translation: CASSVDALRGTETQYF. The V and J genes are TRBV9 and TRBJ2-5, with a weak D call TRBD1 (5 bases). Germline V lookup: CDR1 SGDLS, CDR2 YYNGEE. This CDR3 spans 16 amino acids. V was cut by 2 bases and J by 4 bases, with 18 bases left in between.

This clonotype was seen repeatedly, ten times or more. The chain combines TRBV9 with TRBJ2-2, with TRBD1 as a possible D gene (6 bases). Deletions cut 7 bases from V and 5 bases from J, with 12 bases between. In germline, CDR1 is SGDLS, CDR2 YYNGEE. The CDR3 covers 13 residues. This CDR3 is CASSYRETGELFF. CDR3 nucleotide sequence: TGTGCCAGCTCGTACAGGGAAACCGGGGAGCTGTTTTTT. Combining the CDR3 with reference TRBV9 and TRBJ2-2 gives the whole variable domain DSGVTQTPKHLITATGQRVTLRCSPRSGDLSVYWYQQSLDQGLQFLIQYYNGEERAKGNILERFSAQQFPDLHSELNLSSLELGDSALYFCASSYRETGELFFGEGSRLTVL.